This is a list of T cell receptor beta chains from one sample in a study of shared clonotypes between healthy human individuals. Generated by immunoSEQ multiplex PCR, the TCRdb table keeps only in-frame clones and is missing some. The data contain 2 million to 2.5 million clones, 90% to 96% of them singletons. Material for sequencing was naive CD4+ T cells sorted from blood. All receptors derive from a man aged 18 to 29 in good health. CDR3s include the opening cysteine and the closing phenylalanine or tryptophan. The order of the fields is clone size, V gene, J gene, D gene, CDR3 DNA, CDR3 protein. A D gene is named only where the DNA matches it firmly. Size values are once, few and many counts, or a class for expanded clones, and some rows have none.

-	TRBV7-6	TRBJ2-3	TRBD2	TGTGCCAGCAGCCCTATAGCGGGAGGCCCTCGCACAGATACGCAGTATTTT	CASSPIAGGPRTDTQYF
-	TRBV11-2	TRBJ2-5	TRBD1	TGTGCCAGCAGCTCGGACAGGCCAGAGACCCAGTACTTC	CASSSDRPETQYF
-	TRBV25-1	TRBJ2-3	-	TGTGCCAGCAGCGCAGGGGTTATCGCAGATACGCAGTATTTT	CASSAGVIADTQYF
once	TRBV2	TRBJ2-3	-	TGTGCCAGCAGCCCAGTTGGGCTTACTAGTAACCTTGTCACAGATACGCAGTATTTT	CASSPVGLTSNLVTDTQYF
-	TRBV28	TRBJ1-1	TRBD1	TGTGCCAGCAGTTTAGGGCGAGGGGGCGCGACCCCTGAAGCTTTCTTT	CASSLGRGGATPEAFF
-	TRBV27	TRBJ2-7	-	TGTGCCAGTAGAGCAGGGGCCCCTGGCGGCGAGCAGTACTTC	CASRAGAPGGEQYF
-	TRBV7-2	TRBJ2-7	TRBD2	TGTGCCAGCAGCTTATTCCAGCGGGGAGCCAGCGAGCAGTACTTC	CASSLFQRGASEQYF
-	TRBV29-1	TRBJ2-1	-	TGCAGCGTGGGTTCGGGGAATGAGCAGTTCTTC	CSVGSGNEQFF
once	TRBV5-3	TRBJ2-2	TRBD2	TGTGCCAGAAGTTTTCTAGCGGGAGGGTGTACCGGGGAGCTGTTTTTT	CARSFLAGGCTGELFF
-	TRBV28	TRBJ2-7	TRBD1	TGTGCCAGCAGGGGGGACAGGAGGGACGAGCAGTACTTC	CASRGDRRDEQYF
-	TRBV14	TRBJ1-2	-	TGTGCCAGCAGCCAAGCGCCAGTCGGCGGCTACACCTTC	CASSQAPVGGYTF
once	TRBV6-1	TRBJ1-2	TRBD1	TGTGCCAGCAGTCTACAGGGGGATGGCTACACCTTC	CASSLQGDGYTF
-	TRBV7-7	TRBJ2-5	TRBD2	TGTGCTAGCAGCCCAATGGGACTAGCGGGAGGAGAGACCCAGTACTTC	CASSPMGLAGGETQYF
-	TRBV6-5	TRBJ2-5	-	TGTGCCAGCAGTCGTATTGGATACGGGGAGACCCAGTACTTC	CASSRIGYGETQYF
once	TRBV5-1	TRBJ2-5	-	TGCGCCAGCAGCCGGAACCGGGACCAAGAGACCCAGTACTTC	CASSRNRDQETQYF
once	TRBV18	TRBJ2-5	-	TGTGCCAGCTCACCACAACGACTGAGGGAAGAGACCCAGTACTTC	CASSPQRLREETQYF
-	TRBV6-5	TRBJ2-7	-	TGTGCCAGCAGTTACGACTTGAGTTACGAGCAGTACTTC	CASSYDLSYEQYF
-	TRBV18	TRBJ2-3	-	TGTGCCAGCTCCCTCAGGGAAGATACGCAGTATTTT	CASSLREDTQYF
-	TRBV30	TRBJ2-3	TRBD1	TGTGCCTGGAGTGCGGGACAGGGAACCGCAGATACGCAGTATTTT	CAWSAGQGTADTQYF
-	TRBV11-3	TRBJ2-7	-	TGTGCCAGCAGCTTAGGTTCGGGTTATGGGGTGTACGAGCAGTACTTC	CASSLGSGYGVYEQYF
-	TRBV6-4	TRBJ1-1	-	TGTGCCAGCAGACACGACACCCCGAACACTGAAGCTTTCTTT	CASRHDTPNTEAFF
-	TRBV10-3	TRBJ2-5	-	TGTGCCATCAGTGAGTCGAATGGGCGGGAGACCCAGTACTTC	CAISESNGRETQYF
-	TRBV4-1	TRBJ2-7	-	TGCGCCAGCAGCCAAGAACTTAGCCAGTCCTGGGGCGAGCAGTACTTC	CASSQELSQSWGEQYF
-	TRBV29-1	TRBJ2-1	TRBD2	TGCAGCGTGACCGGACTAGCGGGAATGGGGCAGTTCTTC	CSVTGLAGMGQFF
-	TRBV7-3	TRBJ2-1	TRBD1	TGTGCCAGCAGCTCCGGACAGGGGAGCAATGAGCAGTTCTTC	CASSSGQGSNEQFF
-	TRBV5-1	TRBJ2-4	-	TGCGCCACCTCTTTCTCCGGTGGAGGGGACATTCAGTACTTC	CATSFSGGGDIQYF
-	TRBV4-3	TRBJ2-7	TRBD1	TGCGCCAGCAGCCAAGCCCAGGGGGTTACCTACGAGCAGTACTTC	CASSQAQGVTYEQYF
-	TRBV30	TRBJ2-3	TRBD2	TGTGCCTGGCTGGCGGGAGGGATAGATACGCAGTATTTT	CAWLAGGIDTQYF
once	TRBV5-1	TRBJ1-3	-	TGCGCCAGCAGCTTGGGGCAGGGGTCGACTGGAAACACCATATATTTT	CASSLGQGSTGNTIYF
-	TRBV7-2	TRBJ1-5	-	TGTGCCAGCAGCTTAAGTGTAGGGGTCCTTGGTCAGCCCCAGCATTTT	CASSLSVGVLGQPQHF
-	TRBV5-1	TRBJ1-1	-	TGCGCCAGCAGCATGGAAGGGCTTATAGCCTGCGCTGAAGCTTTCTTT	CASSMEGLIACAEAFF
-	TRBV10-1	TRBJ2-7	-	TGCGCCAGCAACCAGACGCGGCGAGGGGCCTACGAGCAGTACTTC	CASNQTRRGAYEQYF
-	TRBV19	TRBJ2-3	-	TGTGCCAGTAGTACCTCGGGGGTTGAGACGCAGTATTTT	CASSTSGVETQYF
-	TRBV19	TRBJ1-5	-	TGTGCCAGTATGCCAGGGAATGTCCGTCAGCCCCAGCATTTT	CASMPGNVRQPQHF
-	TRBV7-9	TRBJ1-2	-	TGTGCCAGCAGCTTATCGGAGGCTTCTGGCTACACCTTC	CASSLSEASGYTF
-	TRBV2	TRBJ1-1	TRBD1	TGTGCCAGCAGGGGGGACAGTAACACTGAAGCTTTCTTT	CASRGDSNTEAFF